The 18 T cell receptor beta chains presented below share a single source sample, sequenced in a study of cytomegalovirus exposure and HLA in healthy donors. The study ran its PCR with 60 Vbeta and 13 Jbeta primers. Sequencing was performed with immunoSEQ multiplex PCR; in TCRdb, only in-frame clones are kept and a portion is missing. The data show some 130,000 clones, approximately 90% seen once. The sample taken for sequencing was PBMCs. The receptors originated from a woman under 40 in good health and CMV-seronegative.

This clone was recorded only once. CDR3 amino acids: CASSPVGSDFYEQYF. The CDR3 DNA follows: TGTGCCAGCAGCCCTGTGGGGTCGGACTTCTACGAGCAGTACTTC. The chain recombines TRBV7-2 with TRBJ2-7; maybe TRBD2 (5 bases). CDR1 and CDR2 (germline): SGHTA, FQGNSA. The V end lost 5 bases, the J end lost 3 bases, and 17 bases lay between the germline ends. CDR3 length equals 15 residues.

The chain recombines TRBV7-6 with TRBJ2-1; 11 bases agree with TRBD2. CDR3 size: 15 residues. Unmatched junction bases numbered 6, after V lost 6 bases and J lost 5 bases. The germline gives CDR1 SGHVS, CDR2 FNYEAQ. The CDR3 sequence: CASSLTSGGDNEQFF. In nucleotides, the CDR3 is TGTGCCAGCAGTCTTACTAGCGGGGGAGACAATGAGCAGTTCTTC.

On this clone: At one boundary the junction diverges from the germline segment, which might be a read error. The chain is built from TRBV7-9 and TRBJ1-1, with TRBD1 identical over 7 bases. Germline V gene lookup returns CDR1 SEHNR and CDR2 FQNEAQ (reference sequence). This CDR3 contains 14 residues. CDR3 region: CSSSRGQMNTEAFF. Written as DNA, the CDR3 is TGTTCCAGCAGCCGGGGACAGATGAACACTGAAGCTTTCTTT.

This clone has only one observation. V and J are TRBV2 and TRBJ2-1; TRBD1 agrees at 10 bases. CDR1 is SNHLY and CDR2 is FYNNEI in the germline V gene. This CDR3 is 16 amino acids long. The trim removed 3 bases at V and 7 bases at J, leaving 9 bases unmatched. CDR3 DNA: TGTGCCAGCAGTGAGTTGCCGGGACAGGGGAGGAATGAGCAGTTCTTC. Protein product: CASSELPGQGRNEQFF.

CDR3 bases: TGTGCCAGCAGCCAGGGACAGGCCTATGGCTACACCTTC. Its translation is CASSQGQAYGYTF. The chain employs TRBV7-9 and TRBJ1-2; 8 nucleotides agree with TRBD1. CDR3 length: 13 amino acids. V trimming: 5 bases; J trimming: 4 bases; junction bases outside the gene matches: 3. Germline CDR1 is SEHNR and CDR2 is FQNEAQ (reference sequence).

A few counts support this clone. The genes are TRBV10-3 and TRBJ1-5; 12 nucleotides agree with TRBD1. CDR1 is ENHRY, CDR2 SYGVKD, per germline. Unmatched junction bases numbered 3, after V lost 2 bases and J lost 7 bases. This CDR3 has 15 residues. The CDR3 sequence: CAISEGTGGGQPQHF. The CDR3 coding sequence is TGTGCCATCAGTGAGGGGACAGGGGGCGGACAGCCCCAGCATTTT.

This clone was recorded a few times. The rearrangement links TRBV5-4 to TRBJ1-1, with TRBD1 as a possible D gene (6 bases). This CDR3 is built from 15 residues. The germline CDR1 and CDR2 sequences are SGHNT and YYREEE (reference sequence). V lost 4 bases and J 0 bases, leaving 13 bases between the germline ends. This CDR3 reads CASSPWTVMNTEAFF. The CDR3 coding sequence is TGTGCCAGCAGCCCATGGACAGTTATGAACACTGAAGCTTTCTTT.

The chain joins TRBV18 to TRBJ1-1; D is uncertain. CDR3 length: 15 amino acids. V was shortened by 4 bases and J by 1 base, with 13 bases between the two germline ends. Germline V gives CDR1 KGHSH, CDR2 LQKENI. In DNA form, the CDR3 reads TGTGCCAGCTCACTCTTTACGCAGGAGAACACTGAAGCTTTCTTT. Translation gives CASSLFTQENTEAFF.

The table lists this clone with a few counts. J is TRBJ2-7 and V is TRBV6-1, with 9 bases fitting TRBD2. V lost 7 bases to trimming and J lost 1 base; unmatched junction nucleotides: 5. This CDR3 spans 14 amino acids. Germline V lookup: CDR1 MNHNS, CDR2 SASEGT. The CDR3 loop reads CASIGLASSYEQYF. The DNA for the CDR3 is TGTGCCAGCATTGGACTAGCGTCTTCCTACGAGCAGTACTTC.

CDR3 sequence reads: CAISESGNVYEQYF. Written as DNA, the CDR3 is TGTGCCATCAGTGAGTCGGGCAACGTCTACGAGCAGTACTTC. V is TRBV10-3 and J is TRBJ2-7; D is unresolved. The CDR3 is 14 residues long. Germline-derived CDR1 and CDR2 are ENHRY and SYGVKD. Trimming took 0 bases from V and 3 from J, leaving 9 bases between them.

The chain's CDR3 is CASSPYYFGSNQPQHF. Here the CDR3 DNA reads TGTGCCAGCAGTCCCTACTACTTCGGTAGCAATCAGCCCCAGCATTTT. This chain joins TRBV28 and TRBJ1-5; no definite D call. V was shortened by 5 bases and J by 0 bases, with 14 bases between the two germline ends. In germline, CDR1 is MDHEN, CDR2 SYDVKM. The CDR3 contains 16 residues. Full variable domain (rest looked up from reference TRBV28 and TRBJ1-5): DVKVTQSSRYLVKRTGEKVFLECVQDMDHENMFWYRQDPGLGLRLIYFSYDVKMKEKGDIPEGYSVSREKKERFSLILESASTNQTSMYLCASSPYYFGSNQPQHFGDGTRLSIL.

The chain has TRBV5-1 and TRBJ2-1; 8 nucleotides align to TRBD1. CDR1 and CDR2 from the germline V gene are SGHRS and YFSETQ. The junction had 3 bases not matched to a gene; V was cut back by 3 bases and J by 7 bases. The CDR3 totals 13 residues. The CDR3 protein is CASSWDRMNEQFF. CDR3 DNA: TGCGCCAGCAGCTGGGACAGGATGAATGAGCAGTTCTTC. Together with reference TRBV5-1 and TRBJ2-1, the CDR3 gives the full variable domain: KAGVTQTPRYLIKTRGQQVTLSCSPISGHRSVSWYQQTPGQGLQFLFEYFSETQRNKGNFPGRFSGRQFSNSRSEMNVSTLELGDSALYLCASSWDRMNEQFFGPGTRLTVL.

This clone was seen only once. This chain joins TRBV29-1 and TRBJ2-5; D may be TRBD2 (5 bases). The CDR3 loop spans 17 amino acids. The germline gives CDR1 SQVTM, CDR2 ANQGSEA. V lost 1 base to trimming and J lost 7 bases, with 25 bases between them. CDR3 region: CSVEAVERLPFVGTQYF. The CDR3 DNA follows: TGCAGCGTTGAAGCCGTCGAGCGGCTGCCCTTTGTTGGGACCCAGTACTTC.

The V and J genes are TRBV7-9 and TRBJ2-5; 9 bases map to TRBD2. The J call may be incorrect, as the DNA end agrees better with TRBJ2-7. Germline V gives CDR1 SEHNR, CDR2 FQNEAQ (reference sequence). This CDR3 has 15 amino acids. The CDR3 is CASSFGTSSRSEQYF. CDR3 nucleotide sequence: TGTGCCAGCAGCTTCGGGACTAGCAGCCGATCCGAGCAGTACTTC.

A single count supports this clone. In nucleotides, the CDR3 is TGTGCCAGCAGTTTGACAGGGGGCCGGGGCGAGCAGTACTTC. Its protein is CASSLTGGRGEQYF. V usage is TRBV27 and J usage is TRBJ2-7; 10 bases are shared with TRBD1. J gave up 6 bases and V 3 bases, and 5 bases lay outside the gene matches. CDR1 is MNHEY and CDR2 is SMNVEV in the germline V gene (reference sequence). The CDR3 is 14 amino acids.

The CDR3 DNA sequence: TGTGCCAGCAGCGGACAGACAGGAGTAGGCAATCAGCCCCAGCATTTT. This codes for CASSGQTGVGNQPQHF. The rearrangement joins TRBV5-8 to TRBJ1-5; tentative D call: TRBD1 (6 bases). Per the germline V gene, CDR1 is SGHTS and CDR2 is YDEGEE. CDR3 length: 16 residues. The V and J ends lost 4 bases and 2 bases respectively, with 16 bases between them.

This chain uses TRBV7-2 with TRBJ2-1, with D possibly TRBD2 on 7 matching bases. V gave up 1 base and J gave up 7 bases, with 14 bases separating them. Germline V gene data show CDR1 as SGHTA and CDR2 as FQGNSA. The CDR3 is 15 residues long. The CDR3 DNA reads as TGTGCCAGCAGCTTAGGGGGGGGCATTATAAATGAGCAGTTCTTC. Protein product: CASSLGGGIINEQFF.

V usage is TRBV9 and J usage is TRBJ1-1; D gene ambiguous. V dropped 4 bases and J dropped 6 bases, with 13 bases sitting between them. This CDR3 is built from 13 residues. The germline CDR1 and CDR2 sequences are SGDLS and YYNGEE. The CDR3 loop is CASSQTGASEAFF. The CDR3 nucleotides are TGTGCCAGCAGCCAGACGGGAGCCTCTGAAGCTTTCTTT.